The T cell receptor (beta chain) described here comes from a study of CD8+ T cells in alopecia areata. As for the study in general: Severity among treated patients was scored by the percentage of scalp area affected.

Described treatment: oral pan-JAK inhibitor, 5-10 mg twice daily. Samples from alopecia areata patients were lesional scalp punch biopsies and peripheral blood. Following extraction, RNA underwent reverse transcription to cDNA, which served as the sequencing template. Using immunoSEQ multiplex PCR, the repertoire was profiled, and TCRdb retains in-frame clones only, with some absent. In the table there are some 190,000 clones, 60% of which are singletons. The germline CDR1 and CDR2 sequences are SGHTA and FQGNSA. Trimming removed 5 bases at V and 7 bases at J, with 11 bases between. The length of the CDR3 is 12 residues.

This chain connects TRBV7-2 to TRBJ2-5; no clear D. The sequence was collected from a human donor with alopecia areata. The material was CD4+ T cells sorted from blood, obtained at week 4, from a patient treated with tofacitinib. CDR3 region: CASSGPSGTQYF. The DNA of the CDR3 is TGTGCCAGCAGCGGTCCGTCCGGGACCCAGTACTTC.